The next 8 T cell receptor beta chains were all read from a single sample in a study of blood T cell repertoires in COVID-19. Sequencing used immunoSEQ multiplex PCR; TCRdb keeps in-frame clones, though not all of them. This table holds roughly 300,000 clones, 85% to 90% found once. Material: PBMCs or T cells enriched from blood (not recorded which). The receptors were sampled from a woman in her late teens or twenties who had recovered from COVID-19.

This sequence joins TRBV5-1 and TRBJ2-7; TRBD1 matches at 7 bases. This CDR3 contains 14 residues. Germline V gene lookup returns CDR1 SGHRS and CDR2 YFSETQ. Trimming took 4 bases from V and 6 from J; bases not matched to a gene: 10. The CDR3 nucleotides are TGCGCCAGCAGCCCCACAGGGGTCGTGGTCGAGCAGTACTTC. This gives the protein CASSPTGVVVEQYF.

J is TRBJ2-7 and V is TRBV6-1, with TRBD1 matching 9 bases. Germline assignment: CDR1 MNHNS and CDR2 SASEGT. V shed 5 bases, J shed 3 bases, and the junction held 5 bases outside the gene matches. CDR3 size: 14 residues. CDR3 protein: CASSYLGQGYEQYF. The CDR3 coding sequence is TGTGCCAGCAGTTATTTGGGACAGGGCTACGAGCAGTACTTC.

The sample holds one count of this clone. The V and J genes are TRBV6-6 and TRBJ2-6, with 8 bases lining up with TRBD1. The V and J ends lost 6 bases and 2 bases, in that order; junction bases with no gene match: 6. CDR3 length: 16 residues. The germline gives CDR1 MNHNY, CDR2 SVGAGI (reference sequence). In DNA, the CDR3 is TGTGCCAGCAGCCCACAGGGGGACCCTGGGGCCAACGTCCTGACTTTC. Residues: CASSPQGDPGANVLTF.

The J gene is TRBJ2-1, the V gene TRBV28; 11 bases match TRBD2. CDR3 size: 15 residues. Per germline, CDR1 MDHEN and CDR2 SYDVKM. The V and J ends lost 5 bases and 4 bases, in that order; junction bases with no gene match: 4. This chain's CDR3 is CASSVGTSGYNEQFF. CDR3 DNA: TGTGCCAGCAGTGTCGGGACTAGCGGTTACAATGAGCAGTTCTTC.

This CDR3 is CASRLDSITGELFF. DNA for the CDR3: TGTGCCAGCAGGCTGGACAGTATCACCGGGGAGCTGTTTTTT. The chain couples TRBV6-5 to TRBJ2-2, with D perhaps matching TRBD1 (6 bases). The CDR3 sequence is 14 residues long. The V gene lost 6 bases and the J gene lost 4 bases, with 12 bases spanning the gap. The germline V gene encodes CDR1 MNHEY and CDR2 SVGAGI.

CDR3 coding DNA: TGTGCCACCAGTGATGGGACAGGAGTTAATGAAAAACTGTTTTTT. Protein product: CATSDGTGVNEKLFF. The gene calls are TRBV24-1 and TRBJ1-4; 8 positions agree with TRBD1. Germline loops: CDR1 KGHDR, CDR2 SFDVKD. The CDR3 length is 15 residues. Trimming cost V 3 bases and J 4 bases; bases outside gene matches: 3.

This sequence joins TRBV28 and TRBJ2-2, with 8 bases lining up with TRBD1. The CDR3 sequence is 15 residues long. Germline values: CDR1 MDHEN, CDR2 SYDVKM. The junction had 7 bases not matched to a gene; V was cut back by 3 bases and J by 7 bases. DNA for the CDR3: TGTGCCAGCAGTTTCGGGACAGGTCGTGGCGGGGAGCTGTTTTTT. Its translation is CASSFGTGRGGELFF.

J is TRBJ2-7 and V is TRBV2; D is unclear. Germline-derived CDR1 and CDR2 are SNHLY and FYNNEI. The CDR3 sequence is 11 residues long. Trimming pared 7 bases from V and 1 base from J, leaving 5 bases between. The DNA for the CDR3 is TGTGCCAGCAAGACTTCCTACGAGCAGTACTTC. Translating gives CASKTSYEQYF. The variable domain in full, completed from reference TRBV2 and TRBJ2-7, reads EPEVTQTPSHQVTQMGQEVILRCVPISNHLYFYWYRQILGQKVEFLVSFYNNEISEKSEIFDDQFSVERPDGSNFTLKIRSTKLEDSAMYFCASKTSYEQYFGPGTRLTVT.